The sequence of this T cell receptor (beta chain) was determined in a study of T-cell memory formation after mild COVID-19 (dated by TCRdb to about 2021). Study-level background: Most TCR sequence clusters were specific to one of the two donors. In two donors, T-cell clones that expanded and contracted after mild COVID-19 were followed by sequencing TCRalpha and TCRbeta repertoires longitudinally. Two young, previously healthy adult volunteers, one female and one male, were included in the cohort. The paper as a whole reports these results and caveats: Contracting CD4+ clones turned up mainly in the CM and EM memory subsets, whereas EMRA was where CD8+ clones were enriched. The detection of some responding clones in pre-infection memory suggests that pre-existing cross-reactive memory T cells joined the SARS-CoV-2 response. SARS-CoV-2 specificity of the second-wave clones peaking on day 37 was not confirmed. Only a couple of mild cases were covered in the study, and larger cohorts including severe cases with pre-infection samples were considered necessary. Clones contracting from day 15 to 85 had balanced CD4/CD8 phenotypes, while a second wave expanding from day 15 to 37 was biased towards CD4+.

This clonotype was seen at least ten times. What antigen it recognizes has not been identified. No base quality information exists; no much larger clone differs at one position. Sequencing took place on an Illumina NovaSeq 6000. Using 5'RACE with constant-segment primers, TCRalpha and TCRbeta cDNA libraries were constructed, with sample barcodes and unique molecular identifiers added in the process. Trizol reagent was used to extract RNA from every sample. Libraries were amplified in two PCR steps, with a second sample barcode and Illumina TruSeq adapters added in the second step. Sequencing of the libraries was done on an Illumina NovaSeq, producing 2 x 150 bp paired-end reads. The study's own analysis went as follows. With migec v1.2.7, reads were demultiplexed and then collapsed into UMI-guided consensus sequences. Using mixcr v2.1.11, UMI consensuses were aligned to TRA and TRB V and J templates and then assembled into clonotypes. Expanded or contracted clonotypes were those called significant by both edgeR and NoisET, with noise models trained on biological replicates. For edgeR calls, a false discovery rate-adjusted p below 0.01 and a log2 fold-change threshold of 1 were applied. As an exploratory analysis of dynamics, PCA with hierarchical clustering was applied to max-normalized trajectories of the 1000 most abundant clonotypes. Separately sequenced CD4+ and CD8+ repertoires were used to assign the CD4 or CD8 phenotype of responding clones. Through fastp at Q25 and MiXCR, TCRdb rebuilt clones from the public reads, retaining in-frame beta chains. All rows with the same CDR3 protein become a single entry with the most common DNA and genes. The V and J calls and clone size come from TCRdb's table, not from the authors' own analysis. The sample profile shows 250,000 to 350,000 distinct CDR3 sequences; roughly 15% of them were found once. Around 23% of the sample rests with the top ten.

The CDR1 and CDR2 encoded by the germline V gene are SGHVS and FQNEAQ. The CDR3 has 18 amino acids, counting the end cysteine and phenylalanine. The sequence is cut down to CDR3 DNA, 54 bases in frame from base 1. Unmatched junction bases come to 11, with V trimmed by 1 base and J by 0 bases. Ficoll-Paque density gradient centrifugation was the method used to isolate PBMCs. The V and J genes are TRBV7-8 and TRBJ1-2; 7 of the junction bases match TRBD1. The sample comprised PBMCs or a T cell subset sorted from them (not recorded which). The receptor was isolated from a man aged 18-30 years who had mild COVID-19 (a few samples of this study predate the infection). The sample titles of this study are shuffled in the database, so cell type and time point are left out; the donor was told from shared clones. The DNA sequence reads TGTGCCAGCAGCTTAGGGAGGTCACAGGGGCTAGCTAACTATGGCTACACCTTC. It specifies CASSLGRSQGLANYGYTF.